This TCR beta chain was recorded in a study of blood T cells in healthy people across ages. The CDR3 is 16 residues long. Trimming at V came to 2 bases and at J to 4 bases, leaving 7 bases not matched to a gene. CDR1 and CDR2 (germline): MNHNY, SVGAGI (reference sequence). Points on this clonotype: Its antigen remains unidentified.

Study-level findings and limits: Observed TCR beta diversity showed a strong correlation with the percentage of naive T cells as measured by flow cytometry.

Using a J-beta primer mix together with a sample-barcoded 5' primer, a second PCR was run for roughly 7 to 11 cycles. Paired-end reads containing CDR3 totaled no fewer than 2.5 million for each sample. MiXCR, applied by TCRdb to the 5' RACE reads, yields one record per CDR3 protein. Of hundreds of thousands of distinct CDR3 sequences detected, about 53% appear once; the ten largest clones hold roughly 34%. The draw of peripheral blood yielded ten milliliters from each donor. V gene TRBV6-6 combines with J gene TRBJ2-3, with TRBD2 matching over 9 bases. Sequencing used blood. The clonotype originates from a man aged 55 to 70 in good health. The CDR3 nucleotides are TGTGCCAGCAGTTACCATAGCGGGGGAGAGGCAGATACGCAGTATTTT. Its translation is CASSYHSGGEADTQYF.